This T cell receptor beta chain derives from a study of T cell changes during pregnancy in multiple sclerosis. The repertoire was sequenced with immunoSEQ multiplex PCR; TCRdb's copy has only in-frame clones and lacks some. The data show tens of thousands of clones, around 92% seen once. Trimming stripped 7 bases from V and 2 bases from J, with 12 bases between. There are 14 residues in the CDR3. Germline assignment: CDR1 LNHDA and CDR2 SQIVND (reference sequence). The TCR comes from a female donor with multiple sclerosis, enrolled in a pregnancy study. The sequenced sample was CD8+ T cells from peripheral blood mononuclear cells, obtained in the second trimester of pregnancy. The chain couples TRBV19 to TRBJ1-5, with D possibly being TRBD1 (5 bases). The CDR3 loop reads CASTPGMGNQPQHF. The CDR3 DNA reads TGTGCCAGTACCCCAGGGATGGGCAATCAGCCCCAGCATTTT.